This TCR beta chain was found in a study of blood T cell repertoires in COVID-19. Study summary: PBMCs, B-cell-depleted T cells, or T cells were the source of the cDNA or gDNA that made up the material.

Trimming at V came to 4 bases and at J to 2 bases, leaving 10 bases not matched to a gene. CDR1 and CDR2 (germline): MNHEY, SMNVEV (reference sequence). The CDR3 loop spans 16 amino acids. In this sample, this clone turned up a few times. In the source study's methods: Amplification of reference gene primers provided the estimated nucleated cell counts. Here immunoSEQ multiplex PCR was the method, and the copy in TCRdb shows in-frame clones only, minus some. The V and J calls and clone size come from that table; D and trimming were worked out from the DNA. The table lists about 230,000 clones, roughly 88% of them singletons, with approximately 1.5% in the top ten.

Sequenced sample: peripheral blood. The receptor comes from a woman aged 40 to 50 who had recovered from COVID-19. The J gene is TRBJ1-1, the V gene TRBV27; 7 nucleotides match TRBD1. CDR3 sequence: CASSSALNRGNTEAFF. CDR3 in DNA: TGTGCCAGCAGTTCGGCGCTTAACAGGGGAAACACTGAAGCTTTCTTT.